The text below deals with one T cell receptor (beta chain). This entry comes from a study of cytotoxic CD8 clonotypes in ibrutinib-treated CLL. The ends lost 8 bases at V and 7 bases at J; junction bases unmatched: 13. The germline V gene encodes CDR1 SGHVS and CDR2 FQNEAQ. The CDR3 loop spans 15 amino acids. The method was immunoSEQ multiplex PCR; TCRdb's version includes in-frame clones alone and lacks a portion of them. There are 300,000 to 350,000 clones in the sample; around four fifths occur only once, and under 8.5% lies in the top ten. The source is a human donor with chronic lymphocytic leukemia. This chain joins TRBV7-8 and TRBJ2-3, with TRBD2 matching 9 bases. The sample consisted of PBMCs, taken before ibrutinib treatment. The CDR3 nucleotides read TGTGCCAGCTCCCTTCTTGCGGGAGGGCCACATACGCAGTATTTT. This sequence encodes CASSLLAGGPHTQYF.